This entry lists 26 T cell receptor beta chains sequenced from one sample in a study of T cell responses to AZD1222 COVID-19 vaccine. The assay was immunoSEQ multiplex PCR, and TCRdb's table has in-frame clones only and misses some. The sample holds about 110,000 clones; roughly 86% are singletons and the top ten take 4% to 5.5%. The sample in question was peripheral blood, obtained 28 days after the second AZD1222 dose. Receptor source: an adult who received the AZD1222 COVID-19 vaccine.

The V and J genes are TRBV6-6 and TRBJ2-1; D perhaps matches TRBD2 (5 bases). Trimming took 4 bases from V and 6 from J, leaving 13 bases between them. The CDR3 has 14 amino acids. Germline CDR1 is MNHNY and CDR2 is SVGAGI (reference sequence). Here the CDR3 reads CASSSHNEGNEQFF. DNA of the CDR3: TGTGCCAGCAGTTCTCATAATGAGGGCAATGAGCAGTTCTTC.

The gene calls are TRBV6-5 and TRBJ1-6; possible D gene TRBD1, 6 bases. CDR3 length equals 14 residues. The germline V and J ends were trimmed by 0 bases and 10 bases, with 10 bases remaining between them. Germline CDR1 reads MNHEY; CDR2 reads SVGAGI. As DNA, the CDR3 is TGTGCCAGCAGTTACTCAGGGGGAGGGTCACCCCTCCACTTT. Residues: CASSYSGGGSPLHF.

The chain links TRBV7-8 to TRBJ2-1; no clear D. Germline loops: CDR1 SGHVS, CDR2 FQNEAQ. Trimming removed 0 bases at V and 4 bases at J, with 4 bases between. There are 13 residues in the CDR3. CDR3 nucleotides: TGTGCCAGCAGCTTAGCCACGTACAATGAGCAGTTCTTC. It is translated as CASSLATYNEQFF.

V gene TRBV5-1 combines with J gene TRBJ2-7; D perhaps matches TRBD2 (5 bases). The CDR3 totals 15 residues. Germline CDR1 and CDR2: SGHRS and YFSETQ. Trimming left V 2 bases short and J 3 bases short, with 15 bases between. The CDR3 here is CASSFKSGNHYEQYF. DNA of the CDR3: TGCGCCAGCAGCTTCAAGAGCGGCAACCACTACGAGCAGTACTTC.

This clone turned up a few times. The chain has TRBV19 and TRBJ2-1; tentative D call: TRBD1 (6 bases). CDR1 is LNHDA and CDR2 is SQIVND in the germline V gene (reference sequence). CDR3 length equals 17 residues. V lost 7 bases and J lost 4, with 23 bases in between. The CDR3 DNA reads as TGTGCCAGTACTCCCCAAGGTGGGTCCAGGGGTTACAATGAGCAGTTCTTC. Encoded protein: CASTPQGGSRGYNEQFF.

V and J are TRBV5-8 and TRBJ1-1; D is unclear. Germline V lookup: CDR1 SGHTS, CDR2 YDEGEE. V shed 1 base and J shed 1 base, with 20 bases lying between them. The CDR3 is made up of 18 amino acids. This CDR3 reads CASSLSLQGWPENTEAFF. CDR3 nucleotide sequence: TGTGCCAGCAGCTTGTCTCTTCAAGGGTGGCCGGAGAACACTGAAGCTTTCTTT. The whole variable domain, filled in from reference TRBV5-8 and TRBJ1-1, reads EAGVTQSPTHLIKTRGQQATLRCSPISGHTSVYWYQQALGLGLQFLLWYDEGEERNRGNFPPRFSGRQFPNYSSELNVNALELEDSALYLCASSLSLQGWPENTEAFFGQGTRLTVV.

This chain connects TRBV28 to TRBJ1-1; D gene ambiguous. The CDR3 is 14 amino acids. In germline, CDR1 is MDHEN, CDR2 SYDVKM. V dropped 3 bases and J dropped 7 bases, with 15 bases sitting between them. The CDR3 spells CASSFPPPGVEAFF. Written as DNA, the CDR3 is TGTGCCAGCAGTTTCCCCCCCCCAGGAGTTGAAGCTTTCTTT.

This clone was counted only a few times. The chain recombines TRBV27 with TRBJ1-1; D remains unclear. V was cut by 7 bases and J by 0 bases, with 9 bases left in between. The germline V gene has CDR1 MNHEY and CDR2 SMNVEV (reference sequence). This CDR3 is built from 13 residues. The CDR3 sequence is CASISLMNTEAFF. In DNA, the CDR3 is TGTGCCAGCATTAGCCTCATGAACACTGAAGCTTTCTTT.

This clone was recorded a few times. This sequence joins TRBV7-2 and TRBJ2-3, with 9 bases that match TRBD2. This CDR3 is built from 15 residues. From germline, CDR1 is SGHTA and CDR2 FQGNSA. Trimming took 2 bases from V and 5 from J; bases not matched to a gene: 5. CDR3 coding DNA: TGTGCCAGCAGCTTAATAGCGGGGGCGGGAGATACGCAGTATTTT. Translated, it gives CASSLIAGAGDTQYF.

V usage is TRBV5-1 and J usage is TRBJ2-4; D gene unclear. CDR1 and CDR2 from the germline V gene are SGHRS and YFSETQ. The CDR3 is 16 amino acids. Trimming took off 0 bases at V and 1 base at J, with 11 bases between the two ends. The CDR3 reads CASSLVPKGAKNIQYF. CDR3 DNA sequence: TGCGCCAGCAGCTTGGTTCCAAAGGGTGCCAAAAACATTCAGTACTTC.

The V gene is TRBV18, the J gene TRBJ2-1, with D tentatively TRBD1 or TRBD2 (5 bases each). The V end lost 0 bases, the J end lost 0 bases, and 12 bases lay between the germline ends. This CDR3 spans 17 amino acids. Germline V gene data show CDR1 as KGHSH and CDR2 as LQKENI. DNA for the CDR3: TGTGCCAGCTCACCACCCCGATGGGGGAGCTCCTACAATGAGCAGTTCTTC. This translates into CASSPPRWGSSYNEQFF.

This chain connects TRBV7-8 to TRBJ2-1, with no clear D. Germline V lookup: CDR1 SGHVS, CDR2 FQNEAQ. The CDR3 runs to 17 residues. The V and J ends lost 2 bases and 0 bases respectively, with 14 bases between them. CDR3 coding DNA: TGTGCCAGCAGCTTATTCTCCGGCAGCAGCTCCTACAATGAGCAGTTCTTC. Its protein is CASSLFSGSSSYNEQFF.

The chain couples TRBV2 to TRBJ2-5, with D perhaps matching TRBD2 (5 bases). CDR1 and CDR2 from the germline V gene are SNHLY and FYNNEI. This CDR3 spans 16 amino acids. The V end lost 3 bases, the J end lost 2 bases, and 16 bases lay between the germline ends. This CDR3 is CASSDSAWGEQETQYF. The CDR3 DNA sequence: TGTGCCAGCAGTGATAGCGCGTGGGGTGAACAAGAGACCCAGTACTTC.

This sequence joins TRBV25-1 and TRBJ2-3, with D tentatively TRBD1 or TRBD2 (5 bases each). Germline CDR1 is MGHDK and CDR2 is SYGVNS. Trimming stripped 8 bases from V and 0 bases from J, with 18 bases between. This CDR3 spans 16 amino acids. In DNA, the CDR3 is TGTGCCAGCTCCTCGGGGCGGATCTCTAGCACAGATACGCAGTATTTT. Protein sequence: CASSSGRISSTDTQYF.

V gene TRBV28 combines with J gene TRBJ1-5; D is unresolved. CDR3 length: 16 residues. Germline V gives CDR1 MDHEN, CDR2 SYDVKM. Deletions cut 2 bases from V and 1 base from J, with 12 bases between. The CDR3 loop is CASSLDQTPSNQPQHF. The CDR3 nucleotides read TGTGCCAGCAGTTTAGATCAAACACCCAGCAATCAGCCCCAGCATTTT. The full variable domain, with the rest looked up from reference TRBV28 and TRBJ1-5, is DVKVTQSSRYLVKRTGEKVFLECVQDMDHENMFWYRQDPGLGLRLIYFSYDVKMKEKGDIPEGYSVSREKKERFSLILESASTNQTSMYLCASSLDQTPSNQPQHFGDGTRLSIL.

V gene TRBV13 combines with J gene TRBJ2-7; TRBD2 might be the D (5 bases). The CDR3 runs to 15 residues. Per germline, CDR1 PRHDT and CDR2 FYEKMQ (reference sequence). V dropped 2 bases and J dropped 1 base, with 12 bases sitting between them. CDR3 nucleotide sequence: TGTGCCAGCAGCTTATCCAAGCGACTATCCTACGAGCAGTACTTC. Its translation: CASSLSKRLSYEQYF.

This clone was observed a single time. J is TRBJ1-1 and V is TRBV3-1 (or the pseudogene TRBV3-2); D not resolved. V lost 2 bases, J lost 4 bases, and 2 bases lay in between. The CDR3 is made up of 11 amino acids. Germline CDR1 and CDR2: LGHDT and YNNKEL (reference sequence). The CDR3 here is CASSQTTEAFF. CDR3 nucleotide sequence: TGTGCCAGCAGCCAAACCACTGAAGCTTTCTTT.

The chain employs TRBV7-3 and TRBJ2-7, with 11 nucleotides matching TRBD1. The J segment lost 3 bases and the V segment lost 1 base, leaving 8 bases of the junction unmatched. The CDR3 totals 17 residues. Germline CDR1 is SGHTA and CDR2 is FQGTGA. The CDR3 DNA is TGTGCCAGCAGCTTAATTGGGACAGGGGGGACCTTCTACGAGCAGTACTTC. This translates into CASSLIGTGGTFYEQYF. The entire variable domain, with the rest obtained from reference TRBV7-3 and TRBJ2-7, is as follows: GAGVSQTPSNKVTEKGKYVELRCDPISGHTALYWYRQSLGQGPEFLIYFQGTGAADDSGLPNDRFFAVRPEGSVSTLKIQRTERGDSAVYLCASSLIGTGGTFYEQYFGPGTRLTVT.

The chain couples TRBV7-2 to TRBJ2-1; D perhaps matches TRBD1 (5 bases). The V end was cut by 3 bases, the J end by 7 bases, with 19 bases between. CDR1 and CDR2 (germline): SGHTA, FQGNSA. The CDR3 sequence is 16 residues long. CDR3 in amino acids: CASSFLVVGPGNEQFF. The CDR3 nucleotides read TGTGCCAGCAGCTTTCTAGTGGTGGGCCCAGGGAATGAGCAGTTCTTC.

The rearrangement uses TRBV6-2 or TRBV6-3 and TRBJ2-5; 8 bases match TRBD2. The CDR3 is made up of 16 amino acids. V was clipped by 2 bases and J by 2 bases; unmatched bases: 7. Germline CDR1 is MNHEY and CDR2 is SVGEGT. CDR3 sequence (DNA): TGTGCCAGCAGTTACCCGGGGGGGCCAAAACAAGAGACCCAGTACTTC. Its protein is CASSYPGGPKQETQYF.

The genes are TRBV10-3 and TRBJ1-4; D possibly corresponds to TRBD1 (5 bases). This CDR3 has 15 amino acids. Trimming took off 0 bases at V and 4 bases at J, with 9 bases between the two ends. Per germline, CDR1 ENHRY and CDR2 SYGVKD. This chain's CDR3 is CAISESDRFNEKLFF. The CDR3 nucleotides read TGTGCCATCAGTGAGTCCGACAGATTTAATGAAAAACTGTTTTTT.

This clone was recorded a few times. The CDR3 DNA sequence: TGTGCCAGCAGTGTCGTGGGACTAGCGGGAGGGGAGCAGTTCTTC. Its translation is CASSVVGLAGGEQFF. This chain links TRBV2 with TRBJ2-1; 16 bases align to TRBD2. Trimming removed 4 bases from V and 10 bases from J; junction bases left unmatched: 4. The CDR3 is made up of 15 amino acids. In germline, CDR1 is SNHLY, CDR2 FYNNEI.

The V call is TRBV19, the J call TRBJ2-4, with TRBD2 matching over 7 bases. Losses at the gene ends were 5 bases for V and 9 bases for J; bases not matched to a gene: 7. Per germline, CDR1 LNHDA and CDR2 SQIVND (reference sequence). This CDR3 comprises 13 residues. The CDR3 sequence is CASSEGLGRIQYF. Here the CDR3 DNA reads TGTGCCAGTAGTGAAGGACTAGGTCGCATTCAGTACTTC.

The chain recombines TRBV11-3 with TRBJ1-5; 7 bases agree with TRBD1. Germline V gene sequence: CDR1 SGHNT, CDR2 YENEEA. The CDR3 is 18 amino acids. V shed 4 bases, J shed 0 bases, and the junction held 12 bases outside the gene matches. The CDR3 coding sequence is TGTGCCAGCAGCTCAGGACAGGACCCTCAGTATAGCAATCAGCCCCAGCATTTT. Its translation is CASSSGQDPQYSNQPQHF.

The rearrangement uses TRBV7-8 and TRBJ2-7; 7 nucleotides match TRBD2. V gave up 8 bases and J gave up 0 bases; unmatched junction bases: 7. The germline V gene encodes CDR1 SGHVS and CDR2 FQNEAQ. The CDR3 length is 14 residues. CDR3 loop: CASWGGKGSYEQYF. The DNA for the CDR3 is TGTGCCAGCTGGGGGGGGAAGGGCTCCTACGAGCAGTACTTC.

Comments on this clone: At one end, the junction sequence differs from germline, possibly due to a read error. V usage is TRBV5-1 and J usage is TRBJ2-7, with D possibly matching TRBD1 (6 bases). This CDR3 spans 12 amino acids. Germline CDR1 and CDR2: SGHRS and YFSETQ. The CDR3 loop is CASSLVGQSHNF. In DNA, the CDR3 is TGCGCCAGCAGCTTGGTAGGACAGTCCCACAACTTC. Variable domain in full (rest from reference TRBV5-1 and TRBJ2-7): KAGVTQTPRYLIKTRGQQVTLSCSPISGHRSVSWYQQTPGQGLQFLFEYFSETQRNKGNFPGRFSGRQFSNSRSEMNVSTLELGDSALYLCASSLVGQSHNFGPGTRLTVT.